This TCR beta chain was identified in a study of T cell clonality in common variable immunodeficiency (dated by TCRdb to between 2015 and 2017). Results and caveats for the whole study, not just this receptor: Even though DNA input was the same, control samples had an average of about 80,000 unique sequences each, compared with 30,000 to 40,000 in CVID samples. According to the authors, figuring out what caused the increased clonality in CVID would require sequencing the repertoires of T cell subpopulations. Compared with healthy controls, CVID subjects showed increased TCRbeta clonality (t-test p = 0.018), a feature most characteristic of about a third of subjects. Correlations of repertoire features with clinical complications were constrained by heterogeneity among patients within the CVID cohort. CVID TCRbeta sequences were reported to have fewer deletions and N-nucleotide insertions and to lack highly modified clones with 13 or more V deletions. Healthy controls shared more TCRbeta clones with each other than CVID subjects shared among themselves (p < 0.0001).

Standard criteria were used to diagnose CVID, namely serum IgG, IgA and/or IgM reduced below the normal range together with specific antibody deficiency. A total of around 44 subjects (about 15 female and 30 or so male; age range roughly 8 to 70 years, mean age about 40) were included in the CVID group. Most of the CVID patients and most of the healthy controls were of Caucasian heritage. At the time of study participation, every CVID subject had been on replacement immunoglobulin therapy for one year or longer. No CVID subject was ill or taking immunomodulatory or immunosuppressive medication when blood was collected. From each donor, roughly 5 to 8 ml of heparinized peripheral whole blood was collected. Genomic DNA from adults with common variable immune deficiency (CVID) and from healthy adult controls was the source for sequencing TCRbeta CDR3 repertoires. To isolate peripheral blood mononuclear cells, diluted blood was subjected to density centrifugation over Hypaque 1077 or Ficoll-Paque. Genomic DNA was extracted from unsorted mononuclear cells by Qiagen column purification or by a centrifugation-based method.

Equivalent amounts of genomic DNA from CVID and control samples were used as sequencing input. For every sample, a 60 bp segment covering the rearranged TCRbeta CDR3 region was amplified and then sequenced. The immunoSEQ assay, a bias-corrected multiplex PCR with high-throughput sequencing, was employed for TCRbeta amplification. The study's own analysis went as follows. Every unique nucleotide sequence counted as a clone and was annotated with V, D and J genes, copy number and frequency. Sequences were labeled productive if in frame, and non-productive if out of frame or containing stop codons. Clonality was calculated from Shannon's entropy as previously described. The predicted amino acid sequences of productive clones were used to derive the mean CDR3 Kyte-Doolittle hydropathy. Using the R hclust function, scaled V gene usage was clustered hierarchically with Manhattan distance and complete linkage. Clone sharing by CDR3 amino acid sequence was assessed by resampling 12 repertoires per group over 100 rounds. The repertoires were screened for some 70 published EBV-specific TCRbeta sequences and 200 to 250 published CMV-specific TCRbeta sequences. A couple of CVID samples yielding fewer than 10,000 sequences were excluded from analysis, leaving approximately 40 CVID repertoires. TCRdb mirrors the immuneACCESS table, restricted to in-frame sequences. Some clones are absent from its copies; in checked studies, under half trace to an unresolved V gene, and the reason for the others is unknown. V and J calls and clone size are copied from that table; D and trimming were computed from the DNA. The sample comprises tens of thousands of clones, and every one was counted more than once. The leading ten clones occupy approximately 31% of the sample.

The germline V gene gives CDR1 as SGHTA and CDR2 as FQGNSA. Trimming costs V 4 bases and J 1 base, and their ends lie 5 bases apart. The CDR3 numbers 12 residues from cysteine through phenylalanine. Sequencing covers 27 bases of the CDR3, shown here with the frame starting at base 1. On this clone itself: This clone's antigen is unknown. The read ends 3 residues before the CDR3 terminus; that terminus is restored from the germline J gene.

Material for sequencing was peripheral blood mononuclear cells. Recombination connected TRBV7-2 to TRBJ2-7; the D gene remains uncertain. This sequence was found in a human donor with common variable immunodeficiency. CDR3 protein: CASSSFSYEQYF. The DNA read from the CDR3 is TGTGCCAGCAGCTCCTTTTCCTACGAG.